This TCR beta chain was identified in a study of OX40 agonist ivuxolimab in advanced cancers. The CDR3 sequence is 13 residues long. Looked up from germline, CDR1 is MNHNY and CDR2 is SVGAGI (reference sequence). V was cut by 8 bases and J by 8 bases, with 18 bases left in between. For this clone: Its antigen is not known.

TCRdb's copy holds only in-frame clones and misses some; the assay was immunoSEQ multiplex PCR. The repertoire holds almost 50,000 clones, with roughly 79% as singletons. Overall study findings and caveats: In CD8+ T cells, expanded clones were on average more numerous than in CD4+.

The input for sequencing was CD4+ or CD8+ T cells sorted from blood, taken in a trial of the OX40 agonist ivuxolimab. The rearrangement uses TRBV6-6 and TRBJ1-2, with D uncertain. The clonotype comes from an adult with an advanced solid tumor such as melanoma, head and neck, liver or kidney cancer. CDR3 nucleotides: TGTGCCAGCTCGGGTGGTGAGGGCCTCGGCTACACCTTC. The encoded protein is CASSGGEGLGYTF.